Listed below are T cell receptor beta chains from one sample, sequenced in a study of cytomegalovirus exposure and HLA in healthy donors. Clones were sequenced by immunoSEQ multiplex PCR, and TCRdb holds only the in-frame ones, with some missing. The sample has around 80,000 clones, around 60% seen once. The sample taken for sequencing was PBMCs. These receptors were taken from a male donor in good health and CMV-seropositive. Each CDR3 is given with its conserved first and last residue. D genes are given only for firm matches. Clone size is given for some rows only: seen once, a few or many times, or a class if the clone is expanded.

>TRBJ2-7|16|TRBV4-2|TRBD2|once
CASSQEGTSGVYEQYF
>TRBJ2-7|13|TRBV6-1|.|.
CASIVGAGGEQYF
>TRBJ2-3|16|TRBV27|TRBD2|.
CASSPWTSGATDTQYF
>TRBJ1-2|14|TRBV7-2|.|.
CASSSGGQSRGYTF
>TRBJ2-5|15|TRBV7-9|.|few
CASSFSGDGQETQYF
>TRBJ1-1|13|TRBV30|.|.
CAWSSTENTEAFF
>TRBJ2-1|16|TRBV7-6|.|.
CASSYKPGLSYNEQFF
>TRBJ1-5|15|TRBV9|.|few
CASSASGFPDQPQHF
>TRBJ2-3|14|TRBV9|.|.
CASSVRAKTDTQYF
>TRBJ1-1|15|TRBV6-6|.|few
CASSPTPTVNTEAFF
>TRBJ1-5|15|TRBV5-6|.|.
CASSLGLGAAKPQHF
>TRBJ2-7|13|TRBV7-2|.|few
CASSSPVSYEQYF
>TRBJ1-1|14|TRBV9|.|few
CASTRSNMNTEAFF
>TRBJ2-5|13|TRBV29-1|TRBD1|.
CSDGQGMQETQYF
>TRBJ2-7|13|TRBV28|.|.
CASSLGQPYEQYF
>TRBJ1-5|13|TRBV6-1|.|few
CASKQGRNQPQHF
>TRBJ2-3|13|TRBV2|.|.
CASRGDNTDTQYF
>TRBJ2-2|16|TRBV4-2|TRBD2|.
CASSQASGRNTGELFF
>TRBJ2-5|16|TRBV4-3|.|few
CASSQDLRGRGETQYF
>TRBJ1-4|14|TRBV30|TRBD1|.
CAWNPGQGDEKLFF
>TRBJ2-1|14|TRBV7-2|.|.
CASSLSRPSGEQFF
>TRBJ1-2|14|TRBV6-1|TRBD1|.
CASTPETGNYGYTF
>TRBJ1-2|13|TRBV25-1|.|.
CASSEPRDNGYTF
>TRBJ1-5|13|TRBV9|.|.
CASSGKEDQPQHF
>TRBJ1-2|14|TRBV19|TRBD1|.
CASSIRLQGDGYTF
>TRBJ1-2|18|TRBV4-3|TRBD1|.
CASSQLPGQGAANYGYTF
>TRBJ1-5|15|TRBV27|TRBD1|.
CASSFSGTGDQPQHF
>TRBJ1-5|16|TRBV7-2|.|.
CASSLAPAGINQPQHF
>TRBJ2-3|14|TRBV28|TRBD2|once
CASRAGLAADTQYF
>TRBJ2-5|14|TRBV30|TRBD1|.
CAWSVDRGRETQYF
>TRBJ1-6|15|TRBV6-5|.|few
CASSRQSTPNSPLHF
>TRBJ2-7|15|TRBV5-1|TRBD2|few
CASSLGPSGVYEQYF
>TRBJ1-1|14|TRBV18|.|few
CASSPPTGGTEAFF
>TRBJ1-4|15|TRBV28|.|.
CASRLGGTFNEKLFF
>TRBJ2-3|12|TRBV19|.|.
CASSPGGDTQYF
>TRBJ1-5|17|TRBV2|.|.
CASSEQASVRSNQPQHF
>TRBJ2-7|15|TRBV27|.|.
CASSLYSSAAFEQYF
>TRBJ2-7|17|TRBV10-1|.|few
CASSESEGTRRPYEQYF
>TRBJ1-2|13|TRBV29-1|.|.
CSVEGGPLNGYTF
>TRBJ2-1|15|TRBV5-6|TRBD2|.
CASSLGRGAYNEQFF
>TRBJ2-5|14|TRBV28|.|.
CASSSGGSRETQYF
>TRBJ2-1|13|TRBV7-3|TRBD2|.
CASSPGTINEQFF
>TRBJ2-1|14|TRBV19|TRBD2|few
CASSFGLVGNEQFF
>TRBJ2-5|15|TRBV30|TRBD2|few
CAWSVTGLAEETQYF
>TRBJ2-2|16|TRBV28|TRBD1|.
CASSLKTGPWTGELFF
>TRBJ2-1|17|TRBV19|TRBD2|.
CASSIEGTSGRANEQFF
>TRBJ2-4|15|TRBV10-3|.|few
CAISGAGGWTDIQYF